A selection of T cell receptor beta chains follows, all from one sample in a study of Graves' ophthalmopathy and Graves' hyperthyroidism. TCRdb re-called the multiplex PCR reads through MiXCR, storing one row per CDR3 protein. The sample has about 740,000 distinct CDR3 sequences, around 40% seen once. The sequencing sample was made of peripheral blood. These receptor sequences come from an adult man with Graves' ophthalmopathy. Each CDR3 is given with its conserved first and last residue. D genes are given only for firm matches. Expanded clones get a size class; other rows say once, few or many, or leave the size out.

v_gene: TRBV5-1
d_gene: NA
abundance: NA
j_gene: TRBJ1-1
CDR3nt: TGCGCCAGCAGCTTGCAGGCCGCGGATGAAGCTTTCTTT
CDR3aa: CASSLQAADEAFF

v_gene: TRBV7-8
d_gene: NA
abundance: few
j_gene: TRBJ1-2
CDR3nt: TGTGCCAGCAGCCCCGAGGGTTTGCATGGCTACACCTTC
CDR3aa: CASSPEGLHGYTF

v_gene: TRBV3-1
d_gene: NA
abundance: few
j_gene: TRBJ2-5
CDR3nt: TGTGCCAGCAGCCAAGTATGGGACAAGGAGACCCAGTACTTC
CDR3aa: CASSQVWDKETQYF

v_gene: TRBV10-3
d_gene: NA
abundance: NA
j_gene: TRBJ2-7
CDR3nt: TGTGCCATCAGCTCAGCCAGGGATGGAGGGCGGGAGCAGTACTTC
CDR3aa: CAISSARDGGREQYF

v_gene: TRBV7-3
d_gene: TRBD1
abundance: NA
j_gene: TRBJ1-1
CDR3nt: TGTGCCAGCAGCTTAGACGGCAGGGGGGACACTGAAGCTTTCTTT
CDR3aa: CASSLDGRGDTEAFF

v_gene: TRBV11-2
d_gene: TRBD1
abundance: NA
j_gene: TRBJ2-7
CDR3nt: TGTGCCAGCAGCACACGACAGGGGTACTTCGAGCAGTACTTC
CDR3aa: CASSTRQGYFEQYF

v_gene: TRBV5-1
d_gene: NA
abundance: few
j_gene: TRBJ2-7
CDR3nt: TGCGCCAGCAGCTTGCGTCTTCCCGCCTACGAGCAGTACTTC
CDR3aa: CASSLRLPAYEQYF

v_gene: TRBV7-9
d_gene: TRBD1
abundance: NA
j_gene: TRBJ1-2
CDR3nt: TGTGCCAGCAGTCAAAGACAGGGAGCCTATGGCTACACCTTC
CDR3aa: CASSQRQGAYGYTF

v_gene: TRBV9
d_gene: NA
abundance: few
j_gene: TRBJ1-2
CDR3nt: TGTGCCAGCAGCCAAGATCTGGGACAAAACTATGGCTACACCTTC
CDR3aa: CASSQDLGQNYGYTF

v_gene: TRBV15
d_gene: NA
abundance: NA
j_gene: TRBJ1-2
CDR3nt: TGTGCCACCGGCAGAGATCGGGGAAGATGTGCCTTC
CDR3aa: CATGRDRGRCAF

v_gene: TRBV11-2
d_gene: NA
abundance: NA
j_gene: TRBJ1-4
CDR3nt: TGTGCCTGGACGATAGGGACACCAGGCGAAAAACTGTTTTTT
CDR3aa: CAWTIGTPGEKLFF

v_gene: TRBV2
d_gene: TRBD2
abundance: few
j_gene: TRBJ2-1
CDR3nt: TGTGCCAGCAGTGGCCAGCGGGGGGGCGGGAATGAGCAGTTCTTC
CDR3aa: CASSGQRGGGNEQFF

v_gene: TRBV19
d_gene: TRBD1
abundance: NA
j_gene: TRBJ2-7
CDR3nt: TGTGCCAGTAGTCACGGGACAGAAGTCTACGAGCAGTACTTC
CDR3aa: CASSHGTEVYEQYF

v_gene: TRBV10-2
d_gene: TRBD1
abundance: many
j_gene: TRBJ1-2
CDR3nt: TGCGCCACCAAAGGGGGGTTAGGACAGGGAGGCTATGGCTACACCTTC
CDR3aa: CATKGGLGQGGYGYTF

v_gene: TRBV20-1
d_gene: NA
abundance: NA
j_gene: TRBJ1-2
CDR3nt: TGCAGCTCATCCGGGGCAGGTCTCTATGGCTACACCTTC
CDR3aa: CSSSGAGLYGYTF

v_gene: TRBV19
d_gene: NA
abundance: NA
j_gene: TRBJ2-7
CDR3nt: TGTGCCAGTAGTACGCGGACAGATTACTCCTACGAGCAGTACTTC
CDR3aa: CASSTRTDYSYEQYF

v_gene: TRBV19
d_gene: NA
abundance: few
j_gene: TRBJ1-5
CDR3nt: TGTGCCAGTAGTCCTACGGGACACAATCAGCCCCAGCATTTT
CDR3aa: CASSPTGHNQPQHF

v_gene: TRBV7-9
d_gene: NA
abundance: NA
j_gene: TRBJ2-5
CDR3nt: TGTGCCAGCAGCTTAGGTTTTCGGGGGATAGGAGAGACCCAGTACTTC
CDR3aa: CASSLGFRGIGETQYF

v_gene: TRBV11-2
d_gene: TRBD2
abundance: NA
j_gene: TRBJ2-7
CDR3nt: TGTGCCAGCAGCGCGTCAAAAGCGGGAGTCTCCTACGAGCAGTACTTC
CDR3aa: CASSASKAGVSYEQYF

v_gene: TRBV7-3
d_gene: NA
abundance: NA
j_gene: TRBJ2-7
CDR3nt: TGTGCCAGCACCTCCCGGGACACGACGAGCTCCTACGAGCAGTACTTC
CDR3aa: CASTSRDTTSSYEQYF

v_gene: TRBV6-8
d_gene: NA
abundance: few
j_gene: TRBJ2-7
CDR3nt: TGTGCCAGCAGTTACTCTGAAGGGGACGAGCAGTACTTC
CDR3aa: CASSYSEGDEQYF

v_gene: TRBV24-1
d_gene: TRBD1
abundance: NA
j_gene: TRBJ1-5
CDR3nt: TGTGCCACCAGTATCCCCCTCGAAGACAGGGGGCTTTTTCAGCCCCAGCATTTT
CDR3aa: CATSIPLEDRGLFQPQHF

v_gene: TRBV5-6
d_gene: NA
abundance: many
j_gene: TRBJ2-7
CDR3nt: TGTGCCAGCAGCTCGGGATATTACGAGCAGTACTTC
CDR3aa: CASSSGYYEQYF

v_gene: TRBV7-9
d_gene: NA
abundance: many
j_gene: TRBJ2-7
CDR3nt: TGTGCCAGCAGTCTGGCCGGGGGAGAACAATACGAGCAGTACTTC
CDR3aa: CASSLAGGEQYEQYF

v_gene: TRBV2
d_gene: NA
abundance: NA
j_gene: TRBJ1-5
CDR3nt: TGTGCCAGCAGTGAAGTCCGACGACCGGGAAATCAGCCCCAGCATTTT
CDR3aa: CASSEVRRPGNQPQHF

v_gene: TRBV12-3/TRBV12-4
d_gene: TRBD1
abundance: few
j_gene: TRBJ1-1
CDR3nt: TGTGCCAGCAGGGCTACAGGGGCTGAAGCTTTCTTT
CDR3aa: CASRATGAEAFF

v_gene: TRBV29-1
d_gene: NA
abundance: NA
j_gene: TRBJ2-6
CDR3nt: TGCAGCGTTGAAGATCAGGGCGGGGGGGCCAACGTCCTGACTTTC
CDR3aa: CSVEDQGGGANVLTF

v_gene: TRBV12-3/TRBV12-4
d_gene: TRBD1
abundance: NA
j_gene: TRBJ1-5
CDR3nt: TGTGCCAGCACCGAAGACAGGGGAGATTGGGGGCCCCAGCATTTT
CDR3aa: CASTEDRGDWGPQHF

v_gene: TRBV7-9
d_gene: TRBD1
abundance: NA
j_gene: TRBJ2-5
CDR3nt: TGTGCCAGCAGCATAATACAGGGGAGCCGAGAGACCCAGTACTTC
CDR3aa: CASSIIQGSRETQYF

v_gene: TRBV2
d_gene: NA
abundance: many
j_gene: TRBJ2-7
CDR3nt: TGTGCCAGCAGTGAGAGGGGGGCTTGGCAGTACTTC
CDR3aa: CASSERGAWQYF

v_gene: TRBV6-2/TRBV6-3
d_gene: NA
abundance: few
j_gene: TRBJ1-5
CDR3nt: TGTGCCAGCAGTGTGGTTTGGCAGGGCAATCAGCCCCAGCATTTT
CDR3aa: CASSVVWQGNQPQHF

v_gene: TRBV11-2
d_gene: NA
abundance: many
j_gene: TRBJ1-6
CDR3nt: TGTGCCAGCAGCTTACCAGGGATCGGCTCACCCCTCCACTTT
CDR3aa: CASSLPGIGSPLHF

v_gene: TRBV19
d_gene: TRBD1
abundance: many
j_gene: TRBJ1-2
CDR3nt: TGTGCCAGCTCGCGGACAGGGGCCTTTAACTATGGCTACACCTTC
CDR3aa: CASSRTGAFNYGYTF

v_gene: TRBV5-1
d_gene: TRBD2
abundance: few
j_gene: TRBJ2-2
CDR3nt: TGCGCCAGCAGCGGGAGCGGGACGAACACCGGGGAGCTGTTTTTT
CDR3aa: CASSGSGTNTGELFF

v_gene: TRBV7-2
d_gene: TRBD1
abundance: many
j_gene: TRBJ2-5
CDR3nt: TGTGCCAGCAGCACCCAGGGGGCTGGGGAGACCCAGTACTTC
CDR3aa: CASSTQGAGETQYF

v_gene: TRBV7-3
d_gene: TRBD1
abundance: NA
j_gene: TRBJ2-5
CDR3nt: TGTGCCAGCAGCCCCCGACAGGGTTCCAGGGAGACCCAGTACTTC
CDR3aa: CASSPRQGSRETQYF

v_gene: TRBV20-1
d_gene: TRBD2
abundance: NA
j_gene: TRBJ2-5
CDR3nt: TGCAGTGTTACCGGGGGGGGCCGGGAGACCCAGTACTTC
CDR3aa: CSVTGGGRETQYF

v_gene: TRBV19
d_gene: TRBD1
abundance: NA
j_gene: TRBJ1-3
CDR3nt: TGTGCCAGCAGCCCAACGACAGGGTCTGGAAACACCATATATTTT
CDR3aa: CASSPTTGSGNTIYF

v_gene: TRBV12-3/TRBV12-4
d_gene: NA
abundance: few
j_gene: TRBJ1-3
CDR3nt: TGTGCCAGCAGCCCTTGGGAGAGAAACACCATATATTTT
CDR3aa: CASSPWERNTIYF

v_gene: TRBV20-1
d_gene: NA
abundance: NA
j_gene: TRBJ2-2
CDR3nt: TGCAGTGCCCTAGAGAGGGGTAACGGGGAGCTGTTTTTT
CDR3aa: CSALERGNGELFF

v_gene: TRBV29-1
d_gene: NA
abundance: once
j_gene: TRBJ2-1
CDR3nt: TGCAGCGATTTACAGGGAGGTTACAATGAGCAGTTCTTC
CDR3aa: CSDLQGGYNEQFF

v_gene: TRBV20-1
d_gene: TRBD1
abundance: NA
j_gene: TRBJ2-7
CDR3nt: TGCAGTGCTAGAGAGGGGTCGACAGGGGGCACTGGCACCTACGAGCAGTACTTC
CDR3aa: CSAREGSTGGTGTYEQYF

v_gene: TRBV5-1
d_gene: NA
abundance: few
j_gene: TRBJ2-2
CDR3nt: TGCGCCAGCATTCACGGGGGAACGAACACCGGGGAGCTGTTTTTT
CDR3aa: CASIHGGTNTGELFF

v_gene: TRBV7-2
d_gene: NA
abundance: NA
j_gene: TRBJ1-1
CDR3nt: TGTGCCAGCAGCTTACTGGGCACGGTCAGGAGGAACACTGAAGCTTTCTTT
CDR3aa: CASSLLGTVRRNTEAFF

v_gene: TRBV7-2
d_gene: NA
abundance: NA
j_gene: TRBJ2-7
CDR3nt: TGTGCCAGCAGCTTAGGGGGCTCCAGGGACGAGCAGTACTTC
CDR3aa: CASSLGGSRDEQYF